One sample yielded the 3 T cell receptor beta chains listed below, sequenced in a study of graft-versus-host responses after intestinal transplantation. The authors processed graft tissue to release intraepithelial and lamina propria lymphocytes. Produced via immunoSEQ multiplex PCR; TCRdb's table is partial and in-frame only. The sample contains about 17,000 clones, over 70% of which appear only once. The sequenced sample was ileum tissue, obtained approximately 420 days after intestinal transplant. The origin of the receptors is a human patient who received an intestinal transplant, so some T cells may come from the graft donor.

The chain has TRBV19 and TRBJ1-2, with a weak D call TRBD1 (5 bases). Trimming took off 4 bases at V and 8 bases at J, with 14 bases between the two ends. The CDR3 runs 13 residues. In germline, CDR1 is LNHDA, CDR2 SQIVND (reference sequence). The CDR3 coding sequence is TGTGCCAGTAGTAGGGGACCTCGGAGGGGCTACACCTTC. This encodes CASSRGPRRGYTF. Combining the CDR3 with reference TRBV19 and TRBJ1-2 gives the whole variable domain DGGITQSPKYLFRKEGQNVTLSCEQNLNHDAMYWYRQDPGQGLRLIYYSQIVNDFQKGDIAEGYSVSREKKESFPLTVTSAQKNPTAFYLCASSRGPRRGYTFGSGTRLTVV.

The chain carries TRBV10-1 and TRBJ1-2, with a possible D match to TRBD1 (6 bases). This CDR3 has 12 amino acids. V was pared by 3 bases and J by 8 bases, with 10 bases between. CDR1 and CDR2 from the germline V gene are WNHNN and SYGVQD (reference sequence). CDR3 in amino acids: CASSDSRGGYTF. The CDR3 DNA follows: TGCGCCAGCAGTGACTCCAGGGGAGGCTACACCTTC.

The chain employs TRBV10-2 and TRBJ1-5, with 11 bases fitting TRBD1. Germline loops: CDR1 WSHSY, CDR2 SAAADI. Trimming cost V 6 bases and J 4 bases; bases outside gene matches: 5. CDR3 length equals 15 residues. This chain's CDR3 is CASRDRGRGNQPQHF. CDR3 in DNA: TGCGCCAGCAGGGACAGGGGGCGAGGGAATCAGCCCCAGCATTTT.